This T cell receptor beta chain was recovered during a study of Ad26.COV2.S vaccination and SARS-CoV-2 variants. Libraries were prepared by immunoSEQ multiplex PCR; TCRdb keeps only in-frame clonotypes and omits some of them. The sample yields about 87,000 clones, approximately 77% seen once. The receptor was isolated from a human donor who had recovered from COVID-19. The material was peripheral blood, obtained after recovery from COVID-19.

This CDR3 reads CASSDGRSGSHEQYF. The DNA for the CDR3 is TGTGCCAGCAGCGACGGTAGAAGCGGGAGCCACGAGCAGTACTTC. The gene calls are TRBV9 and TRBJ2-7; TRBD2 matches at 8 bases. Germline CDR1 and CDR2: SGDLS and YYNGEE. The CDR3 length is 15 residues. J gave up 5 bases and V 3 bases, and 10 bases lay outside the gene matches.